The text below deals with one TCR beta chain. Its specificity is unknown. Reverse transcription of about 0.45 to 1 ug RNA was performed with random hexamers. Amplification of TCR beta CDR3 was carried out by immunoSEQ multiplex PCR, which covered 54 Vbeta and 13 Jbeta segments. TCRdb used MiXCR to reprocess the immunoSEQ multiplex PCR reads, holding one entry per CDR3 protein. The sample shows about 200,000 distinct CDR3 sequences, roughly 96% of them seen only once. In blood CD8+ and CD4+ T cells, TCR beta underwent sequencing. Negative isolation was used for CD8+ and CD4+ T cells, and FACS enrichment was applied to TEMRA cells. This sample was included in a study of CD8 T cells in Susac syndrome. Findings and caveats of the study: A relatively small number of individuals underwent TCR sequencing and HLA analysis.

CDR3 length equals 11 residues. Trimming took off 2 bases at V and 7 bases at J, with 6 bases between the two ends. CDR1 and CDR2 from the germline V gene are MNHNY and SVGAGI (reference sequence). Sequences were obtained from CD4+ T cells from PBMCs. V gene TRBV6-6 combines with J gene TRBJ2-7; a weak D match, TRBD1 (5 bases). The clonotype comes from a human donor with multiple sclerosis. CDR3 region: CASSYKGEQYF. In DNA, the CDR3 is TGTGCCAGCAGTTACAAGGGGGAGCAGTACTTC.